What follows are 6 T cell receptor beta chains derived from one specimen sequenced in a study of a mutant IDH1 vaccine in newly diagnosed glioma. Produced via immunoSEQ multiplex PCR; TCRdb's table is partial and in-frame only. The top ten clones hold roughly 16% of a sample with about 39,000 clones, over 70% of them seen once. No antigen has been identified for these receptors. Regarding time point: week 11, during vaccination. Alongside topical imiquimod, each dose of vaccine comprised 300 ug of mutant IDH1 20-mer peptide. The sequencing used peripheral blood mononuclear cells (PBMCs), collected from a glioma patient whose treatment included an IDH1 peptide vaccine. The receptors here all came from a woman in her thirties with glioma. Some clones in this sample may be carry-over from other donors' samples.

V usage is TRBV30 and J usage is TRBJ2-7; D remains ambiguous. This CDR3 comprises 11 residues. Looked up from germline, CDR1 is GTSNPN and CDR2 is SVGIG (reference sequence). Trimming cost V 6 bases and J 5 bases, with 11 bases left between them. The CDR3 DNA sequence: TGTGCCTGTTCGCGGCCAAACGAGCAGTACTTC. Translated, it gives CACSRPNEQYF. The whole variable domain, remainder taken from reference TRBV30 and TRBJ2-7, is SQTIHQWPATLVQPVGSPLSLECTVEGTSNPNLYWYRQAAGRGLQLLFYSVGIGQISSEVPQNLSASRPQDRQFILSSKKLLLSDSGFYLCACSRPNEQYFGPGTRLTVT.

This clone was seen only once. V gene TRBV11-2 combines with J gene TRBJ2-2; D is tentatively TRBD1 or TRBD2 (5 bases each). The CDR3 totals 13 residues. The germline V gene has CDR1 SGHAT and CDR2 FQNNGV. Trimming took off 1 base at V and 5 bases at J, with 5 bases between the two ends. CDR3: CASSLGGTGELFF. The CDR3 nucleotides are TGTGCCAGCAGCTTAGGGGGGACCGGGGAGCTGTTTTTT.

The gene calls are TRBV10-1 and TRBJ1-1; a weak D match, TRBD1 (6 bases). Trimming removed 8 bases at V and 5 bases at J, with 9 bases between. Germline V lookup: CDR1 WNHNN, CDR2 SYGVQD (reference sequence). There are 11 residues in the CDR3. CDR3 region: CASQGGTEAFF. CDR3 sequence (DNA): TGCGCCAGCCAAGGGGGTACTGAAGCTTTCTTT.

The chain joins TRBV7-9 to TRBJ2-7; weak D call: TRBD1 (6 bases). The CDR3 is 14 residues long. From germline, CDR1 is SEHNR and CDR2 FQNEAQ (reference sequence). V was cut by 7 bases and J by 2 bases, with 15 bases left in between. CDR3 nucleotides: TGTGCCAGCACCATTACAGGGAGACCCTACGAGCAGTACTTC. This encodes CASTITGRPYEQYF.

The chain couples TRBV7-8 to TRBJ2-5; 11 bases match TRBD2. The CDR3 runs 16 residues. The J segment lost 2 bases and the V segment lost 5 bases, leaving 7 bases of the junction unmatched. CDR1 SGHVS and CDR2 FQNEAQ come from the germline V gene. For the CDR3, the DNA is TGTGCCAGCAGCATTTCCGGGACTAGCGGACAAGAGACCCAGTACTTC. This encodes CASSISGTSGQETQYF.

The genes are TRBV18 and TRBJ2-2; no clear D. This CDR3 contains 15 residues. The germline CDR1 and CDR2 sequences are KGHSH and LQKENI. V was shortened by 3 bases and J by 3 bases, with 11 bases between the two germline ends. DNA for the CDR3: TGTGCCAGCTCACCCACGGTCCCCGACACCGGGGAGCTGTTTTTT. Translation gives CASSPTVPDTGELFF.